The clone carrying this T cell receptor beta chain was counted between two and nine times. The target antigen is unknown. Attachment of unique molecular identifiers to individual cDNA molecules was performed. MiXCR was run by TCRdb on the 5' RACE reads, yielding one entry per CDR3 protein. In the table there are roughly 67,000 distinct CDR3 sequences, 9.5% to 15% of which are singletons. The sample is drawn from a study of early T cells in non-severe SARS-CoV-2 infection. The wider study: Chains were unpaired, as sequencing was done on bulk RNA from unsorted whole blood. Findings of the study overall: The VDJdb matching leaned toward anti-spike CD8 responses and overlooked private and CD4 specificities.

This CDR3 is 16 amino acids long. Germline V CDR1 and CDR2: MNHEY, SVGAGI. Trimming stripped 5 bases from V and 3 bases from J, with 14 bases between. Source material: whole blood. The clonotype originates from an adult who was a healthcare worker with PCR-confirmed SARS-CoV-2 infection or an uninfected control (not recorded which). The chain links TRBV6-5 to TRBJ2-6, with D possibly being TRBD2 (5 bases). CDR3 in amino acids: CASSQEGGRGANVLTF. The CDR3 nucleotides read TGTGCCAGCAGTCAAGAGGGCGGTCGTGGGGCCAACGTCCTGACTTTC.